A few counts support the clone carrying this T cell receptor (beta chain). What it recognizes is unknown. This sample was included in a study of T-cell reconstitution after alpha-beta-depleted transplantation in children. Study-wide findings and caveats: Reportedly, only several hundred clones from non-depleted graft cells drove alpha-beta T-cell counts at about two months. By one year post-transplant, T-cell counts and diversity largely arose from T cells that were newly produced.

Germline V gene lookup returns CDR1 MNHNS and CDR2 SASEGT. Between the trimmed V and J ends, which lost 6 bases and 3 bases, there was a span of 14 bases. This CDR3 has 15 amino acids. Unique molecular identifiers were incorporated during preparation of the TCRbeta library. From the PCR reads, TCRdb called clonotypes with MiXCR, one entry per CDR3 protein. The sample holds approximately 490,000 distinct CDR3 sequences, roughly a tenth seen once. The chain couples TRBV6-1 to TRBJ2-2; D perhaps matches TRBD2 (7 bases). The material sequenced was PBMCs, taken before TCRalphabeta/CD19-depleted stem cell transplant. This TCR was sampled from a child aged 2-15 years with inherited bone marrow failure, due to receive a stem cell transplant. The CDR3 loop reads CASSLGGGDTGELFF. The CDR3 nucleotides are TGTGCCAGCAGCCTAGGGGGGGGGGACACCGGGGAGCTGTTTTTT.